This T cell receptor beta chain was recovered during a study of blood T cell repertoires in COVID-19. For the study at large: Both acute and convalescent COVID-19 samples were obtained from the United States, Italy and Spain. Sample material is recorded as cDNA or gDNA derived from T cells, B-cell-depleted T cells, or PBMCs.

As originally analysed: Amplified reference gene primers provided the basis for estimating nucleated cell counts. Measured with immunoSEQ multiplex PCR; TCRdb has only the in-frame clones, and not every one. V and J calls and clone size are those listed in that table; D and trimming were worked out from the DNA. The sample contains some 300,000 clones, more than 80% of which appear only once. The sequencing input was peripheral blood. This receptor was taken from a woman in her forties or fifties with COVID-19, enrolled during active disease.

In DNA form, the CDR3 reads TGTGCCACCAACAGGGGGAACTATGGCTACACCTTC. It encodes CATNRGNYGYTF. The chain employs TRBV6-5 and TRBJ1-2; 8 nucleotides match TRBD1. In germline, CDR1 is MNHEY, CDR2 SVGAGI. The CDR3 is made up of 12 amino acids. V gave up 10 bases and J gave up 2 bases; unmatched junction bases: 3.